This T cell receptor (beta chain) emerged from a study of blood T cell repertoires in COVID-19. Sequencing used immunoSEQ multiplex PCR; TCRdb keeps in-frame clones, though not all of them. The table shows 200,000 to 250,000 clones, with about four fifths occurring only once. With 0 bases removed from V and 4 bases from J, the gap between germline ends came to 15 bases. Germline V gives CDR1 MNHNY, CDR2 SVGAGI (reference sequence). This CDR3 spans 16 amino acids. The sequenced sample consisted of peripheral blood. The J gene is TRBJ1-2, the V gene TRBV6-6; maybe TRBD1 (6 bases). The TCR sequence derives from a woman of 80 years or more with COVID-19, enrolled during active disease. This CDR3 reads CASSYSILTGVYGYTF. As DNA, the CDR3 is TGTGCCAGCAGTTACTCGATACTGACAGGAGTCTATGGCTACACCTTC.